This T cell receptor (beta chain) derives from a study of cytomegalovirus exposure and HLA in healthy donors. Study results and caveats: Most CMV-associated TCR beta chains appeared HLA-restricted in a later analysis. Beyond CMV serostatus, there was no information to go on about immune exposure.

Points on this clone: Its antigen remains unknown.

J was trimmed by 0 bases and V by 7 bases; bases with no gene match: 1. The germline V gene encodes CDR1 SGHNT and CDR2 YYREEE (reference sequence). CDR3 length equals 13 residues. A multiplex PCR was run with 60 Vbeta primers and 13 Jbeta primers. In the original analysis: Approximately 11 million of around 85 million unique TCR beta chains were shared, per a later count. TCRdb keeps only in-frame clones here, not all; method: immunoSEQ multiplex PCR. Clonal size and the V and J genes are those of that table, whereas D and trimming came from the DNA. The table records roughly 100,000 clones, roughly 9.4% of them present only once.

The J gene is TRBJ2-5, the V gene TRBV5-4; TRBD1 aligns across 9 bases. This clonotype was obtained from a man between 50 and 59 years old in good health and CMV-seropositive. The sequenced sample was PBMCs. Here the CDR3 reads CASGDRDQETQYF. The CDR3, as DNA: TGTGCCAGCGGGGACAGGGACCAAGAGACCCAGTACTTC.